This TCR beta chain was identified in a study of regulatory T cells in long-lasting Graves disease. Both iRepertoire HTBI primers and Arm-PCR of CDR3 regions were used to build the TCR beta libraries. Each CDR3 protein gets one entry after TCRdb re-called the multiplex PCR reads with MiXCR. The sample lists 400,000 to 500,000 distinct CDR3 sequences, roughly 15% occurring once. Time point in this sample: newly diagnosed GD, antithyroid drugs for less than 3 months. PBMCs provided the RNA from which the TCR library was made. This clonotype showed up just a few times. The antigen is unknown. Study-level results: There was favoring of TRBV28, TRBJ1-2 and TRBJ2-5 in persistent disease.

This CDR3 contains 15 residues. Germline V gene lookup returns CDR1 LNHDA and CDR2 SQIVND (reference sequence). Trimming stripped 9 bases from V and 4 bases from J, with 22 bases between. The same specimen was also included in a second study, on T cells in Graves' hyperthyroidism and ophthalmopathy.

This clonotype was obtained from a woman in her forties or fifties with Graves disease. This specimen was peripheral blood mononuclear cells (PBMCs), taken at new diagnosis, from a patient treated with antithyroid drugs. The chain combines TRBV19 with TRBJ2-7; D possibly corresponds to TRBD2 (5 bases). In DNA form, the CDR3 reads TGTGCCAGCTCGAGGGAGACTGCGGGCCCTTACGAGCAGTACTTC. The encoded protein is CASSRETAGPYEQYF.